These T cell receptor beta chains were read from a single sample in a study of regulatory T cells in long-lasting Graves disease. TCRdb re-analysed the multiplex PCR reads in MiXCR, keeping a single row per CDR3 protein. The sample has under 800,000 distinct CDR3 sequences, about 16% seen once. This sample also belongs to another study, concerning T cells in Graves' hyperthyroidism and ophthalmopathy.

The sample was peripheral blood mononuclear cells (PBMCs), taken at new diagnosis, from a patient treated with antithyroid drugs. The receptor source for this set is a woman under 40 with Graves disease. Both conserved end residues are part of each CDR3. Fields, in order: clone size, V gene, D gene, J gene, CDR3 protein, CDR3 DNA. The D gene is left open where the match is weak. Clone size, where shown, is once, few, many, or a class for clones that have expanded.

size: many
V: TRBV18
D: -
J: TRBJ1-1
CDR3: CASSPSSNTEAFF
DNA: TGCGCCAGCAGCCCGTCGAGTAACACTGAAGCTTTCTTT

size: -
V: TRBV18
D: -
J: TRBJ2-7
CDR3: CASSSTGHGLNEQYF
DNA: TGTGCCAGCTCATCAACGGGACATGGGTTGAACGAGCAGTACTTC

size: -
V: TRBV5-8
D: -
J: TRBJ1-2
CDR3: CASSFFGQPPGYTF
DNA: TGTGCCAGCAGCTTTTTCGGACAGCCGCCCGGCTACACCTTC

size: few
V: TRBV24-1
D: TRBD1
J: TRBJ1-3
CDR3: CATGDRMGNTIYF
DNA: TGTGCCACCGGGGACAGAATGGGAAACACCATATATTTT

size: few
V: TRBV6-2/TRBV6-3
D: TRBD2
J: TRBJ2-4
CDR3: CASSYSGLAGGGGKNIQYF
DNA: TGTGCCAGCAGTTACTCGGGACTAGCGGGAGGCGGAGGCAAAAACATTCAGTACTTC

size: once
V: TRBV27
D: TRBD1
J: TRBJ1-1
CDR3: CASRSGQGGNTEAFF
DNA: TGTGCCAGCAGGTCCGGACAGGGTGGGAACACTGAAGCTTTCTTT

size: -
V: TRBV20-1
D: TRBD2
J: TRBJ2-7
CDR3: CSARDPTSGLIYEQYF
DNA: TGCAGTGCCCGTGACCCCACTAGCGGTCTCATCTACGAGCAGTACTTC

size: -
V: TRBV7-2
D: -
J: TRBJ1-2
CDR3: CASSSPPTNYGYTF
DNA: TGTGCCAGCAGCTCCCCCCCCACTAACTATGGCTACACCTTC

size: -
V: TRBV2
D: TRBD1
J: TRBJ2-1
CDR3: CASRPGGTEQFF
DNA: TGTGCCAGCAGGCCAGGGGGCACTGAGCAGTTCTTC

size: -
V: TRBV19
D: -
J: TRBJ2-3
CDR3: CASSIEGGPDTQYF
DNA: TGTGCCAGTAGTATCGAGGGGGGTCCAGATACGCAGTATTTT

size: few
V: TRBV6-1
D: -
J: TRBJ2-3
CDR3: CASISVSDTQYF
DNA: TGTGCCAGCATCTCAGTATCGGATACGCAGTATTTT

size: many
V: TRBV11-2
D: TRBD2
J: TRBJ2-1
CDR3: CASSLDPVAGDEQFF
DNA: TGTGCCAGCAGCTTAGATCCGGTAGCGGGAGATGAGCAGTTCTTC

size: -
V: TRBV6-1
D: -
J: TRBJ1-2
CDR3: CASSLLYRDPYGYTF
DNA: TGTGCCAGCAGCCTTCTTTACAGGGACCCCTATGGCTACACCTTC

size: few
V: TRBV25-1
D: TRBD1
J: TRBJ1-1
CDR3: CASSETGAKTEAFF
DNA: TGTGCCAGCAGTGAAACAGGGGCAAAGACTGAAGCTTTCTTT

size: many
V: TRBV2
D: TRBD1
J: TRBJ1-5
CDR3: CASRGGAGGQPQHF
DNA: TGTGCCAGCAGAGGGGGGGCAGGGGGTCAGCCCCAGCATTTT

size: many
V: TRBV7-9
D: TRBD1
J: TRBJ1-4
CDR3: CASSSRQTGGRGKEKLFF
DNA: TGTGCCAGCAGCTCACGACAGACAGGGGGGCGCGGTAAAGAAAAACTGTTTTTT

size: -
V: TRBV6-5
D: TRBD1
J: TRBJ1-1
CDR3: CASSFRTGGHPEAFF
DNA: TGTGCCAGCAGTTTCCGGACAGGGGGCCATCCTGAAGCTTTCTTT

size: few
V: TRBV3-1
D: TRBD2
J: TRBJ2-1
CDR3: CASSQGRSGKQFF
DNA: TGTGCCAGCAGCCAAGGACGTAGCGGGAAGCAGTTCTTC

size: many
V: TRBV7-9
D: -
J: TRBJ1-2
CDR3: CASSPVSYTF
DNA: TGTGCCAGCAGCCCGGTTAGCTACACCTTC

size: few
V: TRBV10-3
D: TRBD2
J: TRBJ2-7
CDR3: CAISDFKPTGLAGSGYEQYF
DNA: TGTGCCATCAGTGATTTTAAGCCCACGGGACTAGCGGGATCGGGTTACGAGCAGTACTTC

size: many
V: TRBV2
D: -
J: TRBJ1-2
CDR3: CAGKQGPHGYTF
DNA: TGTGCCGGAAAACAGGGCCCCCATGGCTACACCTTC

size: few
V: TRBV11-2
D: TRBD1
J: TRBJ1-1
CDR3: CASSLDRYRGYNTEAFF
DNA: TGTGCCAGCAGCTTAGATCGGTACAGGGGCTACAACACTGAAGCTTTCTTT

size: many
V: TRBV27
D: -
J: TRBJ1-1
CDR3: CASSSTRASLSAFF
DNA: TGTGCCAGCAGTTCGACAAGGGCCTCACTTTCGGCTTTCTTT

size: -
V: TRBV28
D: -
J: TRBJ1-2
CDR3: CASSLASLNYGYTF
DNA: TGTGCCAGCAGTTTAGCATCCCTTAACTATGGCTACACCTTC

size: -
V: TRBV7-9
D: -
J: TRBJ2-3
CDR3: CASSLVVRTPGADTQYF
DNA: TGTGCCAGCAGCTTAGTTGTCAGGACACCGGGGGCAGATACGCAGTATTTT

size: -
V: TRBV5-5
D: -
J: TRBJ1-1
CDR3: CASRLTWGAGKTEAFF
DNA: TGTGCCAGCAGACTCACTTGGGGGGCGGGGAAAACTGAAGCTTTCTTT

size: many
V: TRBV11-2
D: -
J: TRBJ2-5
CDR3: CASSLGGAGQETQYF
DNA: TGTGCCAGCAGCTTAGGCGGAGCGGGCCAAGAGACCCAGTACTTC

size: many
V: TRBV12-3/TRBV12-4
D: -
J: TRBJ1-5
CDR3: CASGTLWPQHF
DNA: TGTGCCAGCGGGACACTTTGGCCCCAGCATTTT

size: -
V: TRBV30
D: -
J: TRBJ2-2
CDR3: CAVGGANTGELFF
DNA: TGTGCTGTCGGCGGGGCTAACACCGGGGAGCTGTTTTTT

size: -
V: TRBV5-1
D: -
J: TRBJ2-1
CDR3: CASSAQQVNEQFF
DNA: TGCGCCAGCAGCGCACAACAGGTTAATGAGCAGTTCTTC

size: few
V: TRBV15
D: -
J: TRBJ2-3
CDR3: CATSSDYSTDTQYF
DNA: TGTGCCACCAGCAGCGACTACAGCACAGATACGCAGTATTTT

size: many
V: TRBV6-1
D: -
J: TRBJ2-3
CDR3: CATSPGTVIRDTQYF
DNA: TGTGCCACCTCTCCCGGGACGGTGATAAGGGATACGCAGTATTTT

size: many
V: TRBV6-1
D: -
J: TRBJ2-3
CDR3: CASSPRAIPTDTQYF
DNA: TGTGCCAGCAGTCCGAGGGCGATTCCCACAGATACGCAGTATTTT

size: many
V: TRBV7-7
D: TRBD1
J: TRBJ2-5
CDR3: CASSPLTGGGQETQYF
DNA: TGTGCTAGCAGCCCACTGACAGGGGGCGGGCAAGAGACCCAGTACTTC

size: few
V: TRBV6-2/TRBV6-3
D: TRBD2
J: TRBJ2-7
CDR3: CASRATSGRSDEQYF
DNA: TGTGCCAGCAGGGCTACTAGCGGGAGGTCCGACGAGCAGTACTTC

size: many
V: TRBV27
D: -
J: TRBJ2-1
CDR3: CASRAVGRNEQFF
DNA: TGTGCCAGCAGGGCGGTTGGTAGGAATGAGCAGTTCTTC

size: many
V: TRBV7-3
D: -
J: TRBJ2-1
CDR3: CASSLAGLSINEQFF
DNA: TGTGCCAGCAGCCTCGCGGGACTCTCGATAAATGAGCAGTTCTTC

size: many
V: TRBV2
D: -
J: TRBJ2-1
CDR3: CASSEMPGAEQFF
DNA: TGTGCCAGCAGTGAAATGCCCGGGGCTGAGCAGTTCTTC

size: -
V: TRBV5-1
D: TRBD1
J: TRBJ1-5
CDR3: CASSPTGDSNQPQHF
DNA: TGCGCCAGCAGCCCGACAGGGGATAGCAATCAGCCCCAGCATTTT

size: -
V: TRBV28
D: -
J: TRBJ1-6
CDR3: CASRDSANSPLHF
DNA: TGTGCCAGCAGGGACAGCGCGAATTCACCCCTCCACTTT

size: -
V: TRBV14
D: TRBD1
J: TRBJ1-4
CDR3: CASSPTGGEKLFF
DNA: TGTGCCAGCAGCCCCACAGGGGGCGAAAAACTGTTTTTT

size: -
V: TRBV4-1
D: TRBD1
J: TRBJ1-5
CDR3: CASSQEGGQGQPQHF
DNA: TGCGCCAGCAGCCAAGAAGGCGGACAGGGGCAGCCCCAGCATTTT

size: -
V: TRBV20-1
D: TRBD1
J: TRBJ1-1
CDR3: CSATQGAGVGAEAFF
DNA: TGCAGTGCTACCCAGGGGGCGGGGGTGGGCGCTGAAGCTTTCTTT

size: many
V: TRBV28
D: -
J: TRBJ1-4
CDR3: CASSLQGGLFF
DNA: TGTGCCAGCAGTTTACAGGGCGGACTGTTTTTT

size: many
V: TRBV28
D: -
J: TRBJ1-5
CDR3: CASSGGKSQHF
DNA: TGTGCCAGCAGTGGGGGTAAGTCCCAGCATTTT

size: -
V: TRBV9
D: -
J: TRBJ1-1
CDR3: CASSVGGTGLYTEAFF
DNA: TGTGCCAGCAGCGTAGGGGGTACAGGTCTGTACACTGAAGCTTTCTTT

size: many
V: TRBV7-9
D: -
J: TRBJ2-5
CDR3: CASRRGSGAETQYF
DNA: TGTGCCAGCAGGAGGGGGAGCGGTGCTGAGACCCAGTACTTC

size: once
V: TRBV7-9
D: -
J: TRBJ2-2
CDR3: CASSLTDPGELFF
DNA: TGTGCCAGCAGCTTGACGGATCCCGGGGAGCTGTTTTTT

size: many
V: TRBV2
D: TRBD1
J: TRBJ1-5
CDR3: CASLDRDNQPQHF
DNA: TGTGCCAGCCTGGACAGGGATAATCAGCCCCAGCATTTT

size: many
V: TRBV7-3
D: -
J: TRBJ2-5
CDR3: CASSLKGGAQETQYF
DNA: TGTGCCAGCAGCTTAAAGGGGGGGGCTCAAGAGACCCAGTACTTC

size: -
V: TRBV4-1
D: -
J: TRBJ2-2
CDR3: CASSRDIYVTGELFF
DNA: TGCGCCAGCAGCCGAGACATCTATGTCACCGGGGAGCTGTTTTTT

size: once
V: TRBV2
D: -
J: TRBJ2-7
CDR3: CASKQGGSYEQYF
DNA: TGTGCCAGCAAGCAGGGAGGCTCCTACGAGCAGTACTTC

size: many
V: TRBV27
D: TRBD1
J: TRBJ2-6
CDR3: CASSFLPDRVGSGANVLTF
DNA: TGTGCCAGCAGTTTCCTACCGGACAGGGTTGGCTCTGGGGCCAACGTCCTGACTTTC

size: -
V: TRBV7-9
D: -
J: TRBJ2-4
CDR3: CASSLTTPGLQYF
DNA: TGTGCCAGCAGCTTAACGACCCCTGGACTGCAGTACTTC

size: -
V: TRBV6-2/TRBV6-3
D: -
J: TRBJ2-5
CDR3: CASSYPAGRFETQYF
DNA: TGTGCCAGCAGTTATCCGGCAGGGAGGTTTGAGACCCAGTACTTC

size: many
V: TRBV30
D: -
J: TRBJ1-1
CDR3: CAWSAGAGTEAFF
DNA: TGTGCCTGGAGTGCTGGGGCTGGCACTGAAGCTTTCTTT

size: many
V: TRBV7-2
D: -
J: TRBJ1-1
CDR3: CASSLATSVNTEAFF
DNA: TGTGCCAGCAGCTTAGCTACGTCTGTAAACACTGAAGCTTTCTTT

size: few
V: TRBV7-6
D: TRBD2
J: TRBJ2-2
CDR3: CASSRSGRAGELFF
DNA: TGTGCCAGCAGCCGTAGCGGGAGGGCCGGGGAGCTGTTTTTT

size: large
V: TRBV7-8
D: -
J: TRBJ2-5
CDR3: CASSLYTIETQYF
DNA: TGTGCCAGCAGCTTATATACAATAGAGACCCAGTACTTC